This T cell receptor (beta chain) was recorded in a study of T cell repertoires in cytomegalovirus infection. The overall study: Recently identified HLA-C-restricted CMV epitopes were used, and well-studied HLA-B-restricted CMV epitopes were used as well. It can be stated that public TCR beta signatures indicated CMV infection as well as a matching HLA type.

Concerning this clonotype itself: Its antigen is not identified.

With V trimmed by 0 bases and J by 2 bases, 7 bases remained unmatched. The germline V gene encodes CDR1 MGHRA and CDR2 YSYEKL. This CDR3 has 17 residues. TCRdb re-called the reads with MiXCR, one entry per CDR3 protein. The sample lists about 52,000 distinct CDR3 sequences; roughly a fifth were seen once. This receptor was identified in a human donor in good health (CMV status not recorded). Some clones in this sample may be carry-over from other donors' samples. The gene calls are TRBV4-1 and TRBJ2-5; 9 bases agree with TRBD1. The sample in question was CD8+ T cells from cultured PBMCs, obtained from culture after CMV antigen stimulation. CDR3 nucleotide sequence: TGCGCCAGCAGCCAAGAACCGGGACAGGGAGGACAAGAGACCCAGTACTTC. This gives the protein CASSQEPGQGGQETQYF.